The present T cell receptor beta chain was sequenced within a study of blood T cell repertoires in COVID-19. Whole-study context: The United States, Italy and Spain provided the acute and convalescent COVID-19 samples. In each case, the material was cDNA or gDNA derived from T cells, B-cell-depleted T cells, or PBMCs.

Self-reported history from a screening survey and questionnaire set each donor's cohort. It was within 2 weeks before study entry that exposed participants met a COVID-19 case. This CDR3 contains 16 residues. Looked up from germline, CDR1 is LGHDT and CDR2 is YNNKEL (reference sequence). V was trimmed by 4 bases and J by 4 bases, leaving 20 bases between them. Some clones are missing from TCRdb's copy, which holds only in-frame ones; the method was immunoSEQ multiplex PCR. The sample holds fewer than 250,000 clones, around 87% seen once. The sequenced sample was PBMCs or T cells enriched from blood (not recorded which). The sequence derives from a man younger than 40 who had been exposed to COVID-19. This rearrangement joins TRBV3-1 (or the pseudogene TRBV3-2) to TRBJ2-7, with D perhaps matching TRBD1 (6 bases). The DNA of the CDR3 is TGTGCCAGCAGCCGCCACACAGGGAGTACCGATTACGAGCAGTACTTC. It yields the protein CASSRHTGSTDYEQYF.